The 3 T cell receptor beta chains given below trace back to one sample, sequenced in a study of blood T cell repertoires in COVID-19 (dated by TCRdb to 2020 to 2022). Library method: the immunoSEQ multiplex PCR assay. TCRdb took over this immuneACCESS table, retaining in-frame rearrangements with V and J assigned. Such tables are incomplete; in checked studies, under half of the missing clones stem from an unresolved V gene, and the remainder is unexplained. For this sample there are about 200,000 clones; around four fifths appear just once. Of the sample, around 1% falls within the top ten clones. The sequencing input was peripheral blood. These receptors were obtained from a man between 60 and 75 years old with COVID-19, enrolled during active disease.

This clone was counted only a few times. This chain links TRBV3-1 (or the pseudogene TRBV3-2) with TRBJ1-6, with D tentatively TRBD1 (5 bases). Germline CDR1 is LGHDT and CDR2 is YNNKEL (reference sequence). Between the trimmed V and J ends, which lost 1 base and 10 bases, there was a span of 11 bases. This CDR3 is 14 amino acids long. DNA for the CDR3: TGTGCCAGCAGCCAAGTGTCCGGGGGGTCACCCCTCCACTTT. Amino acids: CASSQVSGGSPLHF.

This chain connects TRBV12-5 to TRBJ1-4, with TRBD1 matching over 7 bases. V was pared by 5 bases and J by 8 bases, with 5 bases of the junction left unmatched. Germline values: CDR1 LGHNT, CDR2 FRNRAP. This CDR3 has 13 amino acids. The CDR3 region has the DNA TGTGCTAGTGGTAGCACAGGGGAGGAAAAACTGTTTTTT. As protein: CASGSTGEEKLFF.

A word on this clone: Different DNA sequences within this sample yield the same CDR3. CDR3 loop: CASSQDRDTEAFF. CDR3 coding DNA: TGCGCCAGCAGCCAAGATCGTGACACTGAAGCTTTCTTT. V usage is TRBV4-3 and J usage is TRBJ1-1; unclear D gene. This CDR3 is built from 13 residues. V was clipped by 0 bases and J by 3 bases, with 5 bases between them. Looked up from germline, CDR1 is LGHNA and CDR2 is YSLEER.